These T cell receptor beta chains were read from a single sample in a study of blood T cell repertoires in COVID-19. Assay used: immunoSEQ multiplex PCR; TCRdb lists only in-frame clones, some missing. The sample has some 200,000 clones; roughly 80% are singletons. The specimen was peripheral blood. These receptors all stem from an elderly woman with acute or convalescent COVID-19. Both conserved end residues are part of each CDR3. A D gene is named only where the DNA matches it firmly. Size is stated for part of the rows, as once, few or many counts, or as a class when the clone is expanded.

V gene	D gene	clone size	J gene	CDR3 DNA	CDR3 protein
TRBV5-1	.	.	TRBJ1-1	TGCGCCAGCAGAGGTCGGGACATGAACACTGAAGCTTTCTTT	CASRGRDMNTEAFF
TRBV30	.	.	TRBJ1-6	TGTGCCTGGAGTCCAGGAGGGGAAAATTCACCCCTCCACTTT	CAWSPGGENSPLHF
TRBV7-2	.	.	TRBJ2-3	TGTGCCAGCAGCTTGGGTCGGGGACTCACAGATACGCAGTATTTT	CASSLGRGLTDTQYF
TRBV5-1	.	.	TRBJ2-2	TGCGCCAGCAGCGTTAGCGGGAACACCGGGGAGCTGTTTTTT	CASSVSGNTGELFF
TRBV7-9	TRBD1	.	TRBJ1-4	TGTGCCAGCAGCTTGTACAGGGGGGCAACTAATGAAAAACTGTTTTTT	CASSLYRGATNEKLFF
TRBV3-1/TRBV3-2	.	.	TRBJ2-7	TGTGCCAGCAGCCAAGATCTGAGTAGCCCCTACGAGCAGTACTTC	CASSQDLSSPYEQYF
TRBV7-9	.	.	TRBJ2-7	TGTGCCAGCACCCCCGGTGGGGCAGACTACGAGCAGTACTTC	CASTPGGADYEQYF
TRBV4-2	TRBD2	.	TRBJ2-3	TGTGCCAGCAGCCAAGGGGCTAGCGGGGGGAGCACAGATACGCAGTATTTT	CASSQGASGGSTDTQYF
TRBV21-1	.	.	TRBJ1-6	TGTGCCAGCAGCAAATGTGGACAGTGGAAGGGTAATTCACCCCTCCACTTT	CASSKCGQWKGNSPLHF
TRBV6-5	TRBD1	.	TRBJ1-5	TGTGCCAGCAGCCCCGGGACAGGGTCCAATCAGCCCCAGCATTTT	CASSPGTGSNQPQHF
TRBV7-2	.	.	TRBJ1-6	TGTGCCAGCAGCTTAGCGGGGCCGGGCAATTCACCCCTCCACTTT	CASSLAGPGNSPLHF
TRBV2	TRBD1	.	TRBJ1-4	TGTGCCAGCAGGGTACAGGGGGCGATTAATGAAAAACTGTTTTTT	CASRVQGAINEKLFF
TRBV27	.	.	TRBJ2-5	TGTGCCAGCAGTAAGGGGCAGGAAGAGACCCAGTACTTC	CASSKGQEETQYF
TRBV5-8	TRBD1	.	TRBJ1-2	TGTGCCAGCAGCCTGGGACAGAACTATGGCTACACCTTC	CASSLGQNYGYTF
TRBV18	TRBD1	.	TRBJ1-6	TGTGCCAGCTCAAGAGCCGGGACAGGAAATTCACCCCTCCACTTT	CASSRAGTGNSPLHF
TRBV28	.	.	TRBJ1-2	TGTGCCAGCAACAGAAACTATGGCTACACCTTC	CASNRNYGYTF
TRBV18	.	.	TRBJ1-4	TGTGCCAGCTCACAGGACACGTCTAATGAAAAACTGTTTTTT	CASSQDTSNEKLFF
TRBV6-2/TRBV6-3	.	once	TRBJ1-6	TGTGCCAGCAGTTACGCCGCAGTCCAGGGCCTCCACTTT	CASSYAAVQGLHF
TRBV3-1/TRBV3-2	.	.	TRBJ2-7	TGTGCCAGCAGCCAAACGGGGAGCGGGTTGCGGGAGCAGTACTTC	CASSQTGSGLREQYF
TRBV3-1/TRBV3-2	.	.	TRBJ2-7	TGTGCCAGCAGCCAAGAAGGAGTCCCCATCTACGAGCAGTACTTC	CASSQEGVPIYEQYF
TRBV7-8	TRBD1	.	TRBJ2-2	TGTGCCAGCAGCTATTACGGACAGGACACCGGGGAGCTGTTTTTT	CASSYYGQDTGELFF
TRBV13	TRBD1	.	TRBJ2-1	TGTGCCAGCAGCTTAAAGGACAGGGAACTGTATCGGCAGTTCTTC	CASSLKDRELYRQFF
TRBV29-1	TRBD1	.	TRBJ1-1	TGCAGCGTTGACAGGGACAGGAGTCGTGAAGCTTTCTTT	CSVDRDRSREAFF
TRBV28	TRBD1	.	TRBJ1-1	TGTGCCAGCAGCTACAGACAGGGTAGGACTGAAGCTTTCTTT	CASSYRQGRTEAFF
TRBV3-1/TRBV3-2	.	.	TRBJ2-7	TGTGCCAGCAGCCAAGTGGAGGGGGGGGAGCAGTACTTC	CASSQVEGGEQYF
TRBV3-1/TRBV3-2	.	.	TRBJ2-3	TGTGCCAGCAGCCAAGCCGCAGAAGCAGATACGCAGTATTTT	CASSQAAEADTQYF
TRBV7-3	.	.	TRBJ2-7	TGTGCCAGCAGCCAAGGTCCAGGGGACTACGAGCAGTACTTC	CASSQGPGDYEQYF
TRBV5-6	.	.	TRBJ1-2	TGTGCCAGCAGCTTGGGGCAGTATGGCTACACCTTC	CASSLGQYGYTF
TRBV7-3	.	.	TRBJ2-1	TGTGCCAGCAGCTTAAGTCAGCATGGGCATGAGCAGTTCTTC	CASSLSQHGHEQFF
TRBV11-3	.	.	TRBJ1-4	TGTGCCAGCAGCGAAGGACAGCATAATGAAAAACTGTTTTTT	CASSEGQHNEKLFF
TRBV27	.	.	TRBJ2-3	TGTGCCAGCAACAGGTGGGGTAGCACAGATACGCAGTATTTT	CASNRWGSTDTQYF
TRBV7-2	.	.	TRBJ2-3	TGTGCCAGCAGCTTAGTGGCGGGCGCTCGACCAGATACGCAGTATTTT	CASSLVAGARPDTQYF